The 6 T cell receptor beta chains below were found in one sample sequenced in a study of cytomegalovirus exposure and HLA in healthy donors. Researchers ran the PCR with 60 Vbeta and 13 Jbeta primers. Some clones are missing from TCRdb's copy, which holds only in-frame ones; the method was immunoSEQ multiplex PCR. The sample is made up of some 110,000 clones, and the top ten hold under 7% of it. Sequencing was performed on PBMCs. The receptor source for this set is a man aged 35 to 55 in good health and CMV-seropositive.

J is TRBJ1-5 and V is TRBV15; maybe TRBD1 (5 bases). The CDR3 has 14 amino acids. Germline loops: CDR1 LNHNV, CDR2 YYDKDF (reference sequence). Trimming cost V 6 bases and J 4 bases, with 13 bases left between them. For the CDR3, the DNA is TGTGCCACCAGGGGGCAGGGTTCGAATCAGCCCCAGCATTTT. It is translated as CATRGQGSNQPQHF.

This rearrangement joins TRBV5-4 to TRBJ2-1; tentative D call: TRBD2 (7 bases). Germline values: CDR1 SGHNT, CDR2 YYREEE (reference sequence). Trimming removed 4 bases from V and 8 bases from J, with 19 bases in between. This CDR3 has 15 amino acids. The CDR3 bases are TGTGCCAGCAGCGACAAAGGGGGGGGAGCCCATGAGCAGTTCTTC. Amino acids: CASSDKGGGAHEQFF.

The chain combines TRBV6-1 with TRBJ1-5; tentative D call: TRBD1 (6 bases). Trimming took 2 bases from V and 4 from J, leaving 12 bases between them. The length of the CDR3 is 15 residues. CDR1 and CDR2 from the germline V gene are MNHNS and SASEGT. CDR3 sequence: CASSEPRGGNQPQHF. DNA of the CDR3: TGTGCCAGCAGTGAACCGAGGGGGGGAAATCAGCCCCAGCATTTT.

The genes are TRBV29-1 and TRBJ2-7; TRBD1 aligns across 11 bases. J gave up 4 bases and V 0 bases, and 5 bases lay outside the gene matches. Per germline, CDR1 SQVTM and CDR2 ANQGSEA. CDR3 length equals 15 residues. The CDR3 bases are TGCAGCGTTGAAGAACCTGGGACAGGGGGATACGAGCAGTACTTC. Its protein is CSVEEPGTGGYEQYF.

V is TRBV19 and J is TRBJ2-5; possible D gene TRBD2, 6 bases. Between the trimmed V and J ends, which lost 5 bases and 3 bases, there was a span of 25 bases. Germline-derived CDR1 and CDR2 are LNHDA and SQIVND (reference sequence). The CDR3 runs to 18 residues. Here the CDR3 reads CASSLRQWTTPSKETQYF. The CDR3 nucleotides are TGTGCCAGTAGTCTTAGACAATGGACTACTCCGTCTAAAGAGACCCAGTACTTC.

J is TRBJ1-4 and V is TRBV19, with TRBD1 matching 7 bases. Per germline, CDR1 LNHDA and CDR2 SQIVND (reference sequence). V gave up 3 bases and J gave up 3 bases; unmatched junction bases: 1. CDR3 size: 14 residues. CDR3 residues: CASSMGQSNEKLFF. Here the CDR3 DNA reads TGTGCCAGTAGTATGGGACAGTCTAATGAAAAACTGTTTTTT.